These 29 T cell receptor beta chains were sequenced from one sample in a study of cytomegalovirus exposure and HLA in healthy donors. PCR employed 60 Vbeta and 13 Jbeta primers. Clones were read by immunoSEQ multiplex PCR, and TCRdb kept only the in-frame ones, dropping some. The sample carries around 85,000 clones, 70% to 80% recorded once. Sequenced material: PBMCs. Source of these receptors: a man aged 25-40 years in good health and CMV-seropositive.

This sequence joins TRBV2 and TRBJ1-1; D gene ambiguous. This CDR3 has 14 amino acids. Deletions cut 2 bases from V and 5 bases from J, with 12 bases between. CDR1 is SNHLY, CDR2 FYNNEI, per germline. The CDR3 DNA follows: TGTGCCAGCAGTGAAACCGCGACTTTGACTGAAGCTTTCTTT. Protein sequence: CASSETATLTEAFF.

CDR3 region: CASSIETGTGGEEQYF. CDR3 in DNA: TGTGCCAGTAGTATAGAGACCGGGACAGGGGGAGAAGAGCAGTACTTC. The chain has TRBV19 and TRBJ2-7; TRBD1 agrees at 11 bases. The germline gives CDR1 LNHDA, CDR2 SQIVND (reference sequence). The CDR3 length is 16 residues. Trimming took 0 bases from V and 7 from J; bases not matched to a gene: 8.

The chain employs TRBV5-1 and TRBJ2-3; TRBD2 matches 7 bases. Germline V gene sequence: CDR1 SGHRS, CDR2 YFSETQ. V was pared by 6 bases and J by 4 bases, with 11 bases of the junction left unmatched. The CDR3 sequence is 15 residues long. CDR3 DNA: TGCGCCAGCACTCGGGCGGGGGTCGTAGCAGATACGCAGTATTTT. It translates to CASTRAGVVADTQYF.

The CDR3 coding sequence is TGCAGCGTCCAAACTAGCGGGGCCCTCTACGAGCAGTACTTC. Translation: CSVQTSGALYEQYF. V usage is TRBV29-1 and J usage is TRBJ2-7; 10 bases match TRBD2. CDR1 is SQVTM, CDR2 ANQGSEA, per germline. The V segment lost 6 bases and the J segment 3 bases; nucleotides outside the gene matches: 8. The CDR3 consists of 14 residues.

The V and J genes are TRBV19 and TRBJ2-7; weak D call: TRBD2 (6 bases). Trimming pared 3 bases from V and 2 bases from J, leaving 14 bases between. Per the germline V gene, CDR1 is LNHDA and CDR2 is SQIVND (reference sequence). This CDR3 comprises 15 residues. CDR3 in amino acids: CASSILSRGTYEQYF. In DNA, the CDR3 is TGTGCCAGTAGTATTTTATCGCGGGGTACCTACGAGCAGTACTTC.

This clone was observed a handful of times. This specimen includes other DNA sequences encoding the same CDR3. The rearrangement links TRBV30 to TRBJ1-1, with D uncertain. Trimming took off 0 bases at V and 10 bases at J, with 9 bases between the two ends. Germline V gene lookup returns CDR1 GTSNPN and CDR2 SVGIG (reference sequence). The CDR3 covers 11 residues. CDR3 nucleotide sequence: TGTGCCTGGAGTGTAGGCGGTGGAGCTTTCTTT. Its translation: CAWSVGGGAFF.

J is TRBJ1-1 and V is TRBV7-9; D is unresolved. V was clipped by 5 bases and J by 4 bases, with 14 bases between them. This CDR3 has 14 amino acids. Germline V lookup: CDR1 SEHNR, CDR2 FQNEAQ (reference sequence). The CDR3 protein is CASSAWGGRTEAFF. CDR3 sequence (DNA): TGTGCCAGCAGCGCCTGGGGAGGACGCACTGAAGCTTTCTTT.

The chain employs TRBV7-3 and TRBJ2-7, with 8 bases matching TRBD2. The ends lost 2 bases at V and 3 bases at J; junction bases unmatched: 0. The V gene's germline CDR1 is SGHTA and CDR2 FQGTGA. The CDR3 spans 13 residues. The CDR3 loop reads CASSLAGGYEQYF. DNA of the CDR3: TGTGCCAGCAGCTTAGCGGGAGGCTACGAGCAGTACTTC.

This clone was seen only once. The V and J genes are TRBV28 and TRBJ2-1, with 9 nucleotides matching TRBD2. Germline CDR1 reads MDHEN; CDR2 reads SYDVKM. V shed 8 bases, J shed 4 bases, and the junction held 3 bases outside the gene matches. The CDR3 is made up of 13 amino acids. This CDR3 reads CASVTSGYNEQFF. The CDR3 DNA reads TGTGCCAGCGTGACTAGCGGATACAATGAGCAGTTCTTC.

This chain uses TRBV7-6 with TRBJ2-2; D gene ambiguous. In germline, CDR1 is SGHVS, CDR2 FNYEAQ. The CDR3 is 15 residues long. The V end was cut by 1 base, the J end by 3 bases, with 9 bases between. The CDR3 protein is CASSLESVHTGELFF. CDR3 nucleotides: TGTGCCAGCAGCTTAGAATCGGTTCACACCGGGGAGCTGTTTTTT.

The chain links TRBV5-8 to TRBJ2-3; 12 bases map to TRBD2. CDR1 is SGHTS and CDR2 is YDEGEE in the germline V gene. V lost 5 bases, J lost 6 bases, and 7 bases stayed unmatched. This CDR3 is 15 amino acids long. CDR3 loop: CASSHGTSGWDTQYF. The CDR3 nucleotides are TGTGCCAGCAGTCACGGGACTAGCGGGTGGGATACGCAGTATTTT.

The genes are TRBV28 and TRBJ2-2; D is ambiguous. The germline V gene has CDR1 MDHEN and CDR2 SYDVKM. The CDR3 is 15 amino acids. The V and J ends lost 5 bases and 4 bases respectively, with 14 bases between them. CDR3 loop: CASSPGPRSTGELFF. DNA of the CDR3: TGTGCCAGCAGTCCGGGTCCTCGGTCCACCGGGGAGCTGTTTTTT.

Here the CDR3 DNA reads TGTGCCACCAGCAGATTGGACAATGGCTACACCTTC. It is translated as CATSRLDNGYTF. The gene calls are TRBV15 and TRBJ1-2, with D possibly being TRBD1 (5 bases). This CDR3 is 12 amino acids long. Trimming left V 2 bases short and J 6 bases short, with 7 bases between. The germline V gene encodes CDR1 LNHNV and CDR2 YYDKDF (reference sequence).

The chain uses TRBV30 and TRBJ1-4; D is ambiguous. CDR1 GTSNPN and CDR2 SVGIG come from the germline V gene (reference sequence). V was clipped by 2 bases and J by 4 bases, with 11 bases between them. The CDR3 runs 14 residues. The CDR3 here is CAWSPLLLNEKLFF. The CDR3 DNA is TGTGCCTGGAGTCCCCTTCTCCTTAATGAAAAACTGTTTTTT.

The table lists this clone with a count of one. The chain recombines TRBV5-4 with TRBJ2-1; a weak D match, TRBD1 (5 bases). CDR1 SGHNT and CDR2 YYREEE come from the germline V gene (reference sequence). V was shortened by 4 bases and J by 5 bases, with 19 bases between the two germline ends. This CDR3 comprises 16 residues. The CDR3 protein is CASSPELGPPNNEQFF. CDR3 nucleotide sequence: TGTGCCAGCAGCCCTGAGTTGGGGCCGCCTAACAATGAGCAGTTCTTC. Full variable domain (rest looked up from reference TRBV5-4 and TRBJ2-1): ETGVTQSPTHLIKTRGQQVTLRCSSQSGHNTVSWYQQALGQGPQFIFQYYREEENGRGNFPPRFSGLQFPNYSSELNVNALELDDSALYLCASSPELGPPNNEQFFGPGTRLTVL.

The sample holds one count of this clone. The V and J genes are TRBV6-5 and TRBJ1-4; possible D gene TRBD1, 6 bases. Trimming left V 6 bases short and J 5 bases short, with 16 bases between. Germline CDR1 MNHEY, CDR2 SVGAGI. This CDR3 region has 15 residues. CDR3 residues: CASSPWTEQNEKLFF. The CDR3 bases are TGTGCCAGCAGCCCGTGGACAGAGCAGAATGAAAAACTGTTTTTT.

On this clone itself: At one end, the junction sequence differs from germline, possibly due to a read error. The gene calls are TRBV6-6 and TRBJ2-4, with 8 nucleotides matching TRBD1. The CDR3 runs to 15 residues. Germline CDR1 and CDR2: MNHNY and SVGAGI (reference sequence). Here the CDR3 DNA reads TGTGCCAGCAGTTACGACAGGGGAGCCGAAAACATTCAGTACTTC. Translation gives CASSYDRGAENIQYF.

This sequence joins TRBV2 and TRBJ1-3, with 8 bases aligning to TRBD1. CDR1 is SNHLY and CDR2 is FYNNEI in the germline V gene. Trimming removed 10 bases from V and 2 bases from J; junction bases left unmatched: 4. The CDR3 loop spans 13 amino acids. CDR3 in DNA: TGTGCCAACCTGGACAGGGCTGGAAACACCATATATTTT. It translates to CANLDRAGNTIYF.

At least ten counts were recorded for this clone. The chain recombines TRBV2 with TRBJ2-7; D remains ambiguous. The CDR3 runs 13 residues. The V gene lost 7 bases and the J gene lost 0 bases, with 10 bases spanning the gap. Germline V gives CDR1 SNHLY, CDR2 FYNNEI. This CDR3 is CASKEASSYEQYF. CDR3 nucleotides: TGTGCCAGCAAGGAAGCCAGCTCCTACGAGCAGTACTTC.

The chain couples TRBV15 to TRBJ1-1, with unresolved D. CDR3 length equals 14 residues. Germline V lookup: CDR1 LNHNV, CDR2 YYDKDF (reference sequence). Trimming removed 0 bases from V and 8 bases from J, with 13 bases in between. CDR3 protein: CATSRDWRVGEAFF. In nucleotides, the CDR3 is TGTGCCACCAGCAGAGATTGGAGGGTCGGGGAAGCTTTCTTT.

The chain links TRBV4-2 to TRBJ1-5; TRBD1 matches 8 bases. V gave up 1 base and J gave up 6 bases; unmatched junction bases: 8. Germline CDR1 reads LGHNA; CDR2 reads YNFKEQ. CDR3 size: 16 residues. The CDR3 spells CASSQAGQGAFQPQHF. CDR3 nucleotide sequence: TGTGCCAGCAGCCAAGCCGGGCAGGGGGCATTTCAGCCCCAGCATTTT.

This chain joins TRBV4-2 and TRBJ2-7; perhaps TRBD1 as D (6 bases). V was shortened by 0 bases and J by 0 bases, with 6 bases between the two germline ends. Germline CDR1 reads LGHNA; CDR2 reads YNFKEQ. The CDR3 runs to 14 residues. DNA of the CDR3: TGTGCCAGCAGCCAAGAGGGACACTCCTACGAGCAGTACTTC. Its protein product is CASSQEGHSYEQYF.

The genes are TRBV9 and TRBJ2-5, with D tentatively TRBD1 (5 bases). Trimming pared 0 bases from V and 5 bases from J, leaving 8 bases between. The CDR3 consists of 13 residues. The germline CDR1 and CDR2 sequences are SGDLS and YYNGEE. This chain's CDR3 is CASSVDKGETQYF. The CDR3 DNA sequence: TGTGCCAGCAGCGTAGACAAGGGGGAGACCCAGTACTTC.

This clone was recorded once. V and J are TRBV29-1 and TRBJ1-3, with D uncertain. The V end was cut by 7 bases, the J end by 0 bases, with 10 bases between. CDR1 and CDR2 from the germline V gene are SQVTM and ANQGSEA. The CDR3 length is 13 residues. CDR3 sequence reads: CSAYIVSGNTIYF. The DNA for the CDR3 is TGCAGCGCTTATATTGTCTCTGGAAACACCATATATTTT. Together with reference TRBV29-1 and TRBJ1-3, the CDR3 gives the full variable domain: SAVISQKPSRDICQRGTSLTIQCQVDSQVTMMFWYRQQPGQSLTLIATANQGSEATYESGFVIDKFPISRPNLTFSTLTVSNMSPEDSSIYLCSAYIVSGNTIYFGEGSWLTVV.

This chain's CDR3 is CSVGLAAGELFF. CDR3 nucleotides: TGCAGCGTTGGGCTAGCGGCCGGGGAGCTGTTTTTT. The chain couples TRBV29-1 to TRBJ2-2, with 7 bases lining up with TRBD2. With 4 bases clipped from V and 6 bases from J, the junction kept 2 bases outside the gene matches. Germline assignment: CDR1 SQVTM and CDR2 ANQGSEA. The CDR3 consists of 12 residues.

J is TRBJ2-5 and V is TRBV14; D is unclear. Germline CDR1 reads SGHDN; CDR2 reads FVKESK. V was pared by 4 bases and J by 5 bases, with 11 bases between. The CDR3 is 13 amino acids. The CDR3 sequence: CASSRSTWETQYF. In DNA, the CDR3 is TGTGCCAGCAGCCGCTCAACTTGGGAGACCCAGTACTTC.

The chain uses TRBV5-6 and TRBJ1-4; 7 nucleotides agree with TRBD1. Looked up from germline, CDR1 is SGHDT and CDR2 is YYEEEE. V gave up 4 bases and J gave up 4 bases; unmatched junction bases: 7. This CDR3 has 15 residues. CDR3 residues: CASSLRTGYNEKLFF. The CDR3 region has the DNA TGTGCCAGCAGCCTCCGGACAGGATATAATGAAAAACTGTTTTTT.

This chain uses TRBV18 with TRBJ1-4; no clear D gene. The CDR3 length is 15 residues. Germline assignment: CDR1 KGHSH and CDR2 LQKENI. Trimming pared 3 bases from V and 4 bases from J, leaving 12 bases between. CDR3 nucleotides: TGTGCCAGCTCACCCAATCGGGGAGGTAATGAAAAACTGTTTTTT. It translates to CASSPNRGGNEKLFF.

The rearrangement uses TRBV5-1 and TRBJ2-5, with D possibly matching TRBD1 (5 bases). Germline lookup yields CDR1 SGHRS and CDR2 YFSETQ. The V and J ends lost 4 bases and 4 bases respectively, with 11 bases between them. The length of the CDR3 is 13 residues. The CDR3 nucleotides read TGCGCCAGCAGCCCCCCCCAGGGAGAGACCCAGTACTTC. Translating it yields CASSPPQGETQYF.